What follows are 11 T cell receptor beta chains derived from one specimen sequenced in a study of CD8 T cells in ankylosing spondylitis. TCRdb re-called the 5' RACE reads through MiXCR, storing one row per CDR3 protein. The table records about 240,000 distinct CDR3 sequences, roughly a quarter of them present only once. Sequencing input: blood, either unsorted or a sorted T cell fraction (not recorded which). The origin of the receptors is a male donor with ankylosing spondylitis or in good health (not recorded which).

This clonotype came up many times. The chain has TRBV4-1 and TRBJ2-3; no definite D call. CDR1 and CDR2 (germline): MGHRA, YSYEKL. The CDR3 covers 18 residues. V lost 4 bases and J 1 base, leaving 21 bases between the germline ends. Written as DNA, the CDR3 is TGCGCCAGCAGCCCCCTTTGGAGAGGTGATCCCCGCACAGATACGCAGTATTTT. It encodes CASSPLWRGDPRTDTQYF.

This clonotype was counted once. The CDR3 coding sequence is TGTGCCAGCAGCTTCAGGGGCCTGGAAAGGTCCGAGCAGTACTTC. It encodes CASSFRGLERSEQYF. V gene TRBV7-2 combines with J gene TRBJ2-7; possibly TRBD1 for D (6 bases). Trimming removed 3 bases from V and 6 bases from J, with 18 bases in between. Germline V lookup: CDR1 SGHTA, CDR2 FQGNSA. The CDR3 contains 15 residues.

This clonotype was observed a handful of times. The chain employs TRBV6-1 and TRBJ2-7, with D maybe TRBD2 (6 bases). Per the germline V gene, CDR1 is MNHNS and CDR2 is SASEGT. Trimming removed 8 bases from V and 0 bases from J, with 17 bases in between. The CDR3 is made up of 15 amino acids. This CDR3 reads CASYPEETSSYEQYF. Written as DNA, the CDR3 is TGTGCCAGCTATCCGGAAGAGACTAGCTCCTACGAGCAGTACTTC.

This clonotype was detected only a few times. The chain employs TRBV20-1 and TRBJ2-5; D gene uncertain. CDR1 and CDR2 from the germline V gene are DFQATT and SNEGSKA (reference sequence). The CDR3 has 12 amino acids. The CDR3 loop reads CSIKTGQETQYF. DNA of the CDR3: TGCTCGATAAAAACTGGTCAAGAGACCCAGTACTTC.

In its sample, this clonotype was seen a few times. The chain joins TRBV12-3 or TRBV12-4 to TRBJ1-4; D gene unclear. V lost 6 bases to trimming and J lost 8 bases, with 10 bases between them. The length of the CDR3 is 12 residues. The CDR3 nucleotides read TGTGCCAGCAGAGACGCCAGCGAAAAACTGTTTTTT. It yields the protein CASRDASEKLFF.

V and J are TRBV6-2 or TRBV6-3 and TRBJ2-3; D uncertain. V was clipped by 6 bases and J by 6 bases, with 16 bases between them. The CDR3 is 14 residues long. CDR1 is MNHEY, CDR2 SVGEGT, per germline. CDR3 sequence: CASRTRYSGDTQYF. The CDR3 region has the DNA TGTGCCAGCAGGACACGTTACTCAGGCGATACGCAGTATTTT.

The genes are TRBV3-1 and TRBJ2-3, with 7 bases fitting TRBD2. The length of the CDR3 is 22 residues. Trimming at V came to 0 bases and at J to 0 bases, leaving 21 bases not matched to a gene. Germline CDR1 is LGHDT and CDR2 is YNNKEL (reference sequence). The CDR3 DNA is TGTGCCAGCAGCCAAGACACGGACGGGGGGACCGCAAGCCCGGATAGCACAGATACGCAGTATTTT. It codes for CASSQDTDGGTASPDSTDTQYF.

This clonotype was seen a handful of times. The V and J genes are TRBV12-3 or TRBV12-4 and TRBJ2-1, with 7 bases identical to TRBD1. The CDR3 spans 14 residues. V trimming: 6 bases; J trimming: 3 bases; junction bases outside the gene matches: 5. The CDR3 sequence is CASRGDRVYNEQFF. In DNA, the CDR3 is TGTGCCAGCAGGGGAGACAGGGTCTACAATGAGCAGTTCTTC.

There are many counts of this clonotype. The chain combines TRBV20-1 with TRBJ1-1; D is ambiguous. The CDR3 consists of 8 residues. Germline CDR1 reads DFQATT; CDR2 reads SNEGSKA (reference sequence). V was trimmed by 4 bases and J by 9 bases, leaving 3 bases between them. CDR3 residues: CSANQAFF. As DNA, the CDR3 is TGCAGTGCTAATCAAGCTTTCTTT.

This clonotype showed up many times. The chain joins TRBV18 to TRBJ1-2, with D perhaps TRBD1 (5 bases). This CDR3 is 14 amino acids long. V shed 3 bases and J shed 8 bases, with 16 bases lying between them. Per the germline V gene, CDR1 is KGHSH and CDR2 is LQKENI. In DNA, the CDR3 is TGTGCCAGCTCACCTCCGGACCCGAGGGGAGGCTACACCTTC. This gives the protein CASSPPDPRGGYTF.

CDR3 sequence (DNA): TGCAGCGCCTTTTCGGGGACAGGGGAGGACGAGCAGTACTTC. Its translation is CSAFSGTGEDEQYF. V and J are TRBV20-1 and TRBJ2-7; the match to TRBD1 covers 10 bases. Germline CDR1 reads DFQATT; CDR2 reads SNEGSKA (reference sequence). This CDR3 comprises 14 residues.